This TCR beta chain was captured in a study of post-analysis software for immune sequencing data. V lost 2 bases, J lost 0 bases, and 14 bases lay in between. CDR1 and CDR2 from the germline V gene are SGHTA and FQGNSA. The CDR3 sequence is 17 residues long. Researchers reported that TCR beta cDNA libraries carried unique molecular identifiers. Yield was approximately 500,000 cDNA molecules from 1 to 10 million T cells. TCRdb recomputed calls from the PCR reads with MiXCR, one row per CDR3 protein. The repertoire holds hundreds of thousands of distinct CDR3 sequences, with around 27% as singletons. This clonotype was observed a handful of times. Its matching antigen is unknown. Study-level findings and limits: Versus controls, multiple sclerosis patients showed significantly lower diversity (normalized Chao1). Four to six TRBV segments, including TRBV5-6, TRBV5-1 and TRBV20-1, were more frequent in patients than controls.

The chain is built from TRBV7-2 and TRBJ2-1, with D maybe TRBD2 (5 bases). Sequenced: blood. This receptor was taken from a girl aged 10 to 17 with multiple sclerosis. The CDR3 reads CASSLTLRSGSYNEQFF. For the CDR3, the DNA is TGTGCCAGCAGCTTAACCCTCAGGAGCGGCTCCTACAATGAGCAGTTCTTC.